A single sample is the source of the 7 T cell receptor beta chains below, sequenced in a study of cytomegalovirus exposure and HLA in healthy donors. TCRdb's copy holds only in-frame clones and misses some; the assay was immunoSEQ multiplex PCR. The sample has approximately 60,000 clones, 85% to 95% seen once. Sequenced input: PBMCs. These receptors all come from a woman aged 18-29 years in good health and CMV-seronegative.

The V and J genes are TRBV11-2 and TRBJ1-4; D may be TRBD1 (5 bases). Germline-derived CDR1 and CDR2 are SGHAT and FQNNGV. The V and J ends lost 7 bases and 8 bases respectively, with 11 bases between them. This CDR3 has 12 amino acids. The CDR3 nucleotides are TGTGCCAGCACTTGGGGGGAGGAAAAACTGTTTTTT. This sequence encodes CASTWGEEKLFF.

The V call is TRBV7-2, the J call TRBJ1-4, with D unresolved. This CDR3 is built from 14 residues. The V gene's germline CDR1 is SGHTA and CDR2 FQGNSA. The V end lost 2 bases, the J end lost 7 bases, and 11 bases lay between the germline ends. The CDR3 loop reads CASSLFGHGEKLFF. The CDR3 DNA reads as TGTGCCAGCAGCTTATTTGGGCACGGTGAAAAACTGTTTTTT.

CDR3 loop: CATLTVNTGELFF. For the CDR3, the DNA is TGTGCCACGTTGACAGTAAACACCGGGGAGCTGTTTTTT. The V call is TRBV6-1, the J call TRBJ2-2; perhaps TRBD1 as D (5 bases). There are 13 residues in the CDR3. V shed 10 bases and J shed 2 bases, with 11 bases lying between them. CDR1 and CDR2 (germline): MNHNS, SASEGT.

This chain connects TRBV5-6 to TRBJ2-2; D is perhaps TRBD1 (5 bases). The CDR3 is 13 amino acids. Trimming pared 2 bases from V and 9 bases from J, leaving 11 bases between. Germline V gene lookup returns CDR1 SGHDT and CDR2 YYEEEE. The CDR3 bases are TGTGCCAGCAGCTTTGGGGCCGACCGGGAGCTGTTTTTT. The encoded protein is CASSFGADRELFF.

The V call is TRBV2, the J call TRBJ2-7; 11 bases fit TRBD2. The CDR3 length is 16 residues. Trimming took 1 base from V and 3 from J; bases not matched to a gene: 5. The germline gives CDR1 SNHLY, CDR2 FYNNEI. The DNA for the CDR3 is TGTGCCAGCAGTGAAGGACTAGCGGGGAACATCTACGAGCAGTACTTC. Protein product: CASSEGLAGNIYEQYF.

This sequence joins TRBV2 and TRBJ1-1; TRBD1 agrees at 10 bases. This CDR3 spans 13 amino acids. CDR1 is SNHLY, CDR2 FYNNEI, per germline. The CDR3 DNA reads as TGTGCGAGTCGACAGGGGGCGGTTACTGAAGCTTTCTTT. Its translation: CASRQGAVTEAFF.

V gene TRBV7-2 combines with J gene TRBJ2-1; D remains ambiguous. Per the germline V gene, CDR1 is SGHTA and CDR2 is FQGNSA. Trimming left V 1 base short and J 7 bases short, with 5 bases between. CDR3 length equals 12 residues. Here the CDR3 reads CASSLDKNEQFF. The CDR3 DNA follows: TGTGCCAGCAGCTTAGACAAAAATGAGCAGTTCTTC.